Listed here is a single T cell receptor (beta chain). This entry comes from a study of blood T cell repertoires in COVID-19. Study summary: Samples taken during acute and convalescent COVID-19 were collected in the United States, Italy and Spain. Sources were T cells, B-cell-depleted T cells, or PBMCs; the material itself was cDNA or gDNA.

Original processing notes: Amplifying reference gene primers gave estimates of nucleated cell counts. Assay used: immunoSEQ multiplex PCR; TCRdb lists only in-frame clones, some missing. V, J and clone size are taken as reported in that table, and D and trimming were inferred from the DNA itself. This sample yields about 210,000 clones, of which 85% are seen a single time; around 2.5% belongs to the top ten. The Seattle patients, enrolled during active infection, were followed longitudinally. The CDR3 extends over 14 amino acids. Germline CDR1 and CDR2: PRHDT and FYEKMQ (reference sequence). The V end was cut by 5 bases, the J end by 3 bases, with 13 bases between.

The gene calls are TRBV13 and TRBJ1-2, with D maybe TRBD1 (6 bases). This TCR was recovered from a woman in her seventies with COVID-19, enrolled during active disease. Sequencing was performed on peripheral blood. CDR3: CASSPPGQYYGYTF. The CDR3 DNA is TGTGCCAGCAGCCCCCCCGGACAGTACTATGGCTACACCTTC.